The rows below give T cell receptor beta chains drawn from one sample of a study of blood T cell repertoires in COVID-19. Some clones are missing from TCRdb's copy, which holds only in-frame ones; the method was immunoSEQ multiplex PCR. The table records under 200,000 clones, about four fifths of them present only once. Sequencing input: PBMCs or T cells enriched from blood (not recorded which). The origin of the receptors is a man over 45 who had recovered from COVID-19. The CDR3 runs from the conserved cysteine through the conserved F or W. Fields, in order: clone size, V gene, D gene, J gene, CDR3 protein, CDR3 DNA. A D gene is named only where the DNA matches it firmly. Size values are once, few and many counts, or a class for expanded clones, and some rows have none.

NA	TRBV6-5	NA	TRBJ1-6	CASILGRARSPLHF	NA
NA	TRBV19	TRBD2	TRBJ2-5	CASSSRQPGLVRETQYF	TGTGCCAGTAGTTCACGACAGCCGGGACTAGTGAGGGAGACCCAGTACTTC
NA	TRBV11-3	TRBD2	TRBJ2-7	CASSLGSGSDYEQYF	TGTGCCAGCAGCTTAGGGAGCGGGAGTGACTACGAGCAGTACTTC
NA	TRBV4-2	TRBD2	TRBJ2-3	CASSQSGGVWDTQYF	TGTGCCAGCAGCCAAAGCGGGGGGGTCTGGGATACGCAGTATTTT
NA	TRBV18	TRBD1	TRBJ2-7	CASSPGDREQYF	TGTGCCAGCTCACCAGGGGACAGGGAGCAGTACTTC
once	TRBV2	NA	TRBJ1-5	CASSLELRGNQPQHF	TGTGCCAGCAGTCTGGAGCTACGAGGCAATCAGCCCCAGCATTTT
NA	TRBV11-2	NA	TRBJ2-4	CASSFAVPGVRHF	TGTGCCAGCAGCTTCGCCGTTCCCGGGGTAAGGCACTTC
NA	TRBV28	TRBD2	TRBJ2-5	CASSSRTSGRRETQYF	TGTGCCAGCAGTTCGCGGACTAGCGGGAGGCGAGAGACCCAGTACTTC
few	TRBV6-5	NA	TRBJ1-2	CASRRRQSYGYTF	TGTGCCAGCAGGCGTCGACAGTCGTATGGCTACACCTTC
few	TRBV11-2	NA	TRBJ1-6	CASSLRTGNNSPLHF	TGTGCCAGCAGCCTACGGACGGGAAATAATTCACCCCTCCACTTT
NA	TRBV7-6	TRBD1	TRBJ2-7	CASSLRDRRGVRGEQYF	TGTGCCAGCAGCTTACGGGACAGGAGAGGCGTACGGGGCGAGCAGTACTTC
few	TRBV7-3	TRBD1	TRBJ2-4	CASSPYAGTGGTKNIQYF	TGTGCCAGCAGCCCATACGCCGGGACAGGGGGAACCAAAAACATTCAGTACTTC
NA	TRBV11-2	NA	TRBJ2-7	CASSPVAQAYEQYF	TGTGCCAGCAGCCCGGTAGCGCAGGCTTACGAGCAGTACTTC
few	TRBV30	NA	TRBJ2-7	CAWSWGEGSYEQYF	TGTGCCTGGAGTTGGGGGGAAGGCTCCTACGAGCAGTACTTC
few	TRBV7-2	TRBD1	TRBJ1-2	CASRRRQGRDYGYTF	TGTGCCAGCAGACGGAGACAGGGGAGGGACTATGGCTACACCTTC
NA	TRBV7-3	NA	TRBJ2-2	CASSLLGGTGELFF	TGTGCCAGCAGCTTATTAGGCGGGACCGGGGAGCTGTTTTTT
NA	TRBV9	NA	TRBJ2-3	CASSVDISRDTQYF	TGTGCCAGCAGCGTGGACATTAGCAGGGATACGCAGTATTTT
NA	TRBV19	NA	TRBJ1-1	CASSLKVGGVNTEAFF	TGTGCCAGTAGCCTTAAGGTCGGGGGGGTGAACACTGAAGCTTTCTTT
NA	TRBV2	NA	TRBJ1-4	CASREGGSNEKLFF	TGTGCCAGCAGGGAGGGTGGGAGTAATGAAAAACTGTTTTTT
NA	TRBV3-1/TRBV3-2	TRBD1	TRBJ2-2	CASSSHTGQGTGELFF	TGTGCCAGCAGCTCCCATACCGGACAGGGGACCGGGGAGCTGTTTTTT
NA	TRBV19	TRBD2	TRBJ2-7	CASSAPRGDNYEQYF	TGTGCCAGTAGTGCCCCCCGGGGGGATAACTACGAGCAGTACTTC
once	TRBV4-1	NA	TRBJ1-5	CASSQEVTNSNQPQHF	TGCGCCAGCAGCCAAGAAGTCACAAATAGCAATCAGCCCCAGCATTTT
NA	TRBV7-2	NA	TRBJ2-2	CASAGQGIGELFF	TGTGCCAGCGCAGGGCAGGGAATAGGGGAGCTGTTTTTT
NA	TRBV19	NA	TRBJ1-5	CASSISQLNQPQHF	TGTGCCAGTAGTATAAGTCAGTTGAATCAGCCCCAGCATTTT
NA	TRBV30	TRBD1	TRBJ1-1	CAWRGQGNTEAFF	TGTGCCTGGAGGGGACAGGGGAACACTGAAGCTTTCTTT
NA	TRBV27	NA	TRBJ1-2	CASSFGGTNAYGYTF	TGTGCCAGCAGTTTCGGGGGGACAAACGCCTATGGCTACACCTTC
NA	TRBV5-6	NA	TRBJ1-6	CASSFATHSSPLHF	TGTGCCAGCAGCTTTGCAACGCATAGTTCACCCCTCCACTTT
NA	TRBV28	NA	TRBJ1-5	CASSPRGPNQPQHF	TGTGCCAGCAGTCCCAGGGGTCCCAATCAGCCCCAGCATTTT
NA	TRBV2	NA	TRBJ2-6	CASSEYSGANVLTF	TGTGCCAGCAGTGAATACTCTGGGGCCAACGTCCTGACTTTC
NA	TRBV9	NA	TRBJ1-6	CASSVTGWNSPLHF	TGTGCCAGCAGCGTTACAGGGTGGAATTCACCCCTCCACTTT
NA	TRBV27	TRBD2	TRBJ2-5	CASSSRTSGETQYF	TGTGCCAGCAGTTCCCGGACTAGCGGGGAGACCCAGTACTTC
NA	TRBV14	NA	TRBJ2-6	CASRPGSGANVLTF	TGTGCCAGCAGGCCGGGGAGTGGGGCCAACGTCCTGACTTTC
NA	TRBV19	NA	TRBJ2-1	CASSGGLGTTYNEQFF	TGTGCCAGTAGTGGGGGGTTAGGGACCACCTACAATGAGCAGTTCTTC
NA	TRBV5-1	TRBD2	TRBJ2-7	CASSALGAGGRDEQYF	TGCGCCAGCAGCGCGCTGGGGGCGGGAGGCCGCGACGAGCAGTACTTC
few	TRBV15	NA	TRBJ2-2	CATSTVPTGELFF	TGTGCCACCAGCACAGTCCCGACCGGGGAGCTGTTTTTT
NA	TRBV2	NA	TRBJ2-2	CASMIEYRTGELFF	TGTGCCAGCATGATAGAGTACCGCACCGGGGAGCTGTTTTTT
NA	TRBV7-3	NA	TRBJ1-2	CASSLTSLINYGYTF	TGTGCCAGCAGCTTAACGTCTCTTATTAACTATGGCTACACCTTC
NA	TRBV28	TRBD1	TRBJ1-3	CASSFQATRQGAGNTIYF	TGTGCCAGCAGTTTCCAGGCAACTCGACAGGGGGCAGGAAACACCATATATTTT
few	TRBV5-5	TRBD2	TRBJ2-1	CASSLPGLRTLSSYNEQFF	TGTGCCAGCAGCTTGCCGGGACTACGGACGTTAAGCTCCTACAATGAGCAGTTCTTC
NA	TRBV20-1	NA	TRBJ2-7	CSASLLSNYEQYF	TGCAGTGCTAGTCTACTATCCAACTACGAGCAGTACTTC
once	TRBV3-1/TRBV3-2	NA	TRBJ1-1	CASSQDRVRTEAFF	TGTGCCAGCAGCCAAGATCGGGTGAGGACTGAAGCTTTCTTT
NA	TRBV5-1	NA	TRBJ2-3	CASRLGGTSTDTQYF	TGCGCCAGCCGTCTTGGGGGCACTAGCACAGATACGCAGTATTTT
NA	TRBV9	TRBD1	TRBJ2-7	CASSVTGAEQYF	TGTGCCAGCAGCGTCACAGGGGCCGAGCAGTACTTC
NA	TRBV28	TRBD2	TRBJ2-1	CASSPTSGRARDNEQFF	TGTGCCAGCAGTCCCACTAGCGGGAGGGCTCGGGACAATGAGCAGTTCTTC
NA	TRBV2	NA	TRBJ2-1	CASSSGRRLEQFF	TGTGCCAGCAGTAGCGGGCGGCGTTTAGAGCAGTTCTTC
NA	TRBV7-9	TRBD1	TRBJ1-1	CATDRGPEAFF	TGTGCCACCGACAGGGGTCCTGAAGCTTTCTTT
NA	TRBV18	TRBD1	TRBJ2-6	CASSPTGQGTGANVLTF	TGTGCCAGCTCACCTACGGGACAGGGGACTGGGGCCAACGTCCTGACTTTC
NA	TRBV25-1	TRBD2	TRBJ2-7	CASSLPGGFEQYF	TGTGCCAGCAGCCTCCCGGGAGGGTTCGAGCAGTACTTC
NA	TRBV2	NA	TRBJ1-4	CASSERGTEKLFF	TGTGCCAGCAGTGAAAGGGGTACTGAAAAACTGTTTTTT
NA	TRBV28	NA	TRBJ1-2	CASSLGPGFYGYTF	TGTGCCAGCAGTTTAGGTCCGGGTTTCTATGGCTACACCTTC
NA	TRBV2	TRBD1	TRBJ1-5	CASTGQGNQPQHF	TGTGCCAGCACTGGACAGGGCAATCAGCCCCAGCATTTT
NA	TRBV19	TRBD1	TRBJ2-7	CASSDPGTGKAYEQYF	TGTGCCAGTAGTGACCCCGGGACAGGGAAGGCCTACGAGCAGTACTTC
NA	TRBV28	NA	TRBJ2-7	CAILRLDSLLDEQYF	TGTGCGATCCTCAGACTGGACAGCCTCTTGGACGAGCAGTACTTC
once	TRBV10-1	NA	TRBJ2-7	CASSAGEEVDEQYF	TGCGCCAGCAGTGCGGGGGAGGAGGTGGACGAGCAGTACTTC
once	TRBV5-3	TRBD2	TRBJ2-7	CARSSLRREGYSYEQYF	TGTGCCAGAAGCTCCCTTCGGCGGGAGGGGTACTCCTACGAGCAGTACTTC
NA	TRBV5-1	NA	TRBJ1-2	CASSLVTSGYGYTF	TGCGCCAGCAGCTTGGTTACGAGTGGCTATGGCTACACCTTC
NA	TRBV28	NA	TRBJ1-2	CASSLSPRNYGYTF	TGTGCCAGCAGTCTTTCCCCGCGTAACTATGGCTACACCTTC
NA	TRBV19	TRBD2	TRBJ2-3	CASSRWREGPDTQYF	TGTGCCAGTAGTCGGTGGCGGGAGGGGCCAGATACGCAGTATTTT